One TCR beta chain is described in this entry. This CDR3 comprises 16 residues. CDR1 is SGHAT and CDR2 is FQNNGV in the germline V gene. V was cut by 6 bases and J by 5 bases, with 22 bases left in between. Assay used: immunoSEQ multiplex PCR; TCRdb lists only in-frame clones, some missing. Of 250,000 to 300,000 clones in the sample, 65% to 90% were seen once. The entry originates in a study of blood T cell repertoires in COVID-19. The rearrangement uses TRBV11-2 and TRBJ1-2; D gene ambiguous. Sequencing was done on a sample of peripheral blood. The TCR was taken from a woman in her 70s with COVID-19, enrolled during active disease. The CDR3 DNA reads as TGTGCCAGCAGTCCCGGTTGGCCGGGGATGGGGTATGGCTACACCTTC. The encoded protein is CASSPGWPGMGYGYTF.